This T cell receptor (beta chain) was retrieved from a study of blood T cell repertoires in COVID-19. The CDR3 contains 14 residues. Per the germline V gene, CDR1 is SGHTA and CDR2 is FQGNSA. Losses at the gene ends were 3 bases for V and 5 bases for J; bases not matched to a gene: 3. The repertoire was sequenced with immunoSEQ multiplex PCR; TCRdb's copy has only in-frame clones and lacks some. This table has roughly 250,000 clones, about four fifths appearing once. The sequenced sample consisted of peripheral blood. The V gene is TRBV7-2, the J gene TRBJ1-5; 8 positions agree with TRBD1. The TCR originated in a man aged 40-49 years with active or convalescent COVID-19. The CDR3 sequence: CASSFSGGDQPQHF. Written as DNA, the CDR3 is TGTGCCAGCAGCTTCTCAGGGGGCGATCAGCCCCAGCATTTT.